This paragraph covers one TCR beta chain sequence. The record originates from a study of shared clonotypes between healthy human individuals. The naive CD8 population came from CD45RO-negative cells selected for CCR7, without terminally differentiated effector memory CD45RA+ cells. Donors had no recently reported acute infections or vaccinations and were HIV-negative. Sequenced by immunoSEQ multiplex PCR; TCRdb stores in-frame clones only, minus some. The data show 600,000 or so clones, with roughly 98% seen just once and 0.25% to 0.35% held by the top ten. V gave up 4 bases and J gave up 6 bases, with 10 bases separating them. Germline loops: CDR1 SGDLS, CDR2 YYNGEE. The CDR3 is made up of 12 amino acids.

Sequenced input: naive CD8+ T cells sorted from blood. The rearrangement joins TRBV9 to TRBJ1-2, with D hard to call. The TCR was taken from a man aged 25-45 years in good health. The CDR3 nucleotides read TGTGCCAGCAGCCTTCGAGGTGATGGCTACACCTTC. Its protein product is CASSLRGDGYTF. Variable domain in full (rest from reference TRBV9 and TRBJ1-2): DSGVTQTPKHLITATGQRVTLRCSPRSGDLSVYWYQQSLDQGLQFLIQYYNGEERAKGNILERFSAQQFPDLHSELNLSSLELGDSALYFCASSLRGDGYTFGSGTRLTVV.